This T cell receptor (beta chain) was recovered during a study of cytomegalovirus exposure and HLA in healthy donors. Study-wide results and limits: Later on, an analysis showed TCR association rates differing by HLA locus, with DRB1 the most and HLA-C the fewest.

Use of 60 Vbeta and 13 Jbeta primers characterized the PCR. The data were produced by immunoSEQ multiplex PCR, yet TCRdb's version contains in-frame clones alone and is incomplete. The sample includes 210,000 or so clones, approximately 79% of them seen just once. With respect to this clone: Its antigen is not identified.

This CDR3 is built from 14 residues. The germline gives CDR1 LNHDA, CDR2 SQIVND (reference sequence). V was trimmed by 6 bases and J by 8 bases, leaving 19 bases between them. The receptor comes from a girl aged 2-9 years in good health and CMV-seronegative. The chain couples TRBV19 to TRBJ1-2, with D uncertain. The material sequenced was PBMCs. DNA of the CDR3: TGTGCCAGTAGCGGTTCCCGGGGTCGCCTCGGCTACACCTTC. Protein product: CASSGSRGRLGYTF.